This record concerns one T cell receptor beta chain sequence. The germline V and J ends were trimmed by 4 bases and 0 bases, with 13 bases remaining between them. CDR1 and CDR2 (germline): SGDLS, YYNGEE. The CDR3 has 15 residues. This specimen comes from a study of blood T cell repertoires in COVID-19. Overall study context: Collection of acute and convalescent COVID-19 samples took place in the United States, Italy and Spain. In each case, the material was cDNA or gDNA derived from T cells, B-cell-depleted T cells, or PBMCs.

Original processing methods: Amplifying reference gene primers gave estimates of nucleated cell counts. Libraries were prepared by immunoSEQ multiplex PCR; TCRdb keeps only in-frame clonotypes and omits some of them. That table supplies the V and J calls and clone size; D and trimming were determined from the DNA. The sample holds 150,000 or so clones; roughly 83% are singletons and the top ten take roughly 2.8%. This receptor was taken from a woman aged 60-75 years with acute or convalescent COVID-19. The chain combines TRBV9 with TRBJ1-2; D might be TRBD1 (5 bases). Material: peripheral blood. This chain's CDR3 is CASSPRSGANYGYTF. The CDR3 DNA follows: TGTGCCAGCAGCCCCCGTTCGGGGGCTAACTATGGCTACACCTTC.